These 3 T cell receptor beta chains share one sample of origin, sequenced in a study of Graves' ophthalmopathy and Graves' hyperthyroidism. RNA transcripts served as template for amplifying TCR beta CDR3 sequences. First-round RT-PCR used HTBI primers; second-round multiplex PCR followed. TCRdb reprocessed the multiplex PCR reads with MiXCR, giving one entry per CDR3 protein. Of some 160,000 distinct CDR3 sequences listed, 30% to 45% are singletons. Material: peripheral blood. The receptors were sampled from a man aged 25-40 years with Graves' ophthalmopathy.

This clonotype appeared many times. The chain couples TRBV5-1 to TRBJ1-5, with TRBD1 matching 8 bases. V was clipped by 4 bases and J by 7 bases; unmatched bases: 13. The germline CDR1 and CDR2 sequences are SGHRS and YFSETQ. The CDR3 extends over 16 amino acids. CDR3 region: CASSPYGVDRGQPQHF. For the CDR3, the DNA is TGCGCCAGCAGCCCGTATGGGGTAGACAGGGGACAGCCCCAGCATTTT.

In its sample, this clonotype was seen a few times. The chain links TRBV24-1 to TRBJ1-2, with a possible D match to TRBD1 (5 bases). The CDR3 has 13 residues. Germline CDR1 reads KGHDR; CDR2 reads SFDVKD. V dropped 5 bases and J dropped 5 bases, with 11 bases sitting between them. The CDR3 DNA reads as TGTGCCACCAGTGGCCAGGGAGAATATGGCTACACCTTC. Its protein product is CATSGQGEYGYTF.

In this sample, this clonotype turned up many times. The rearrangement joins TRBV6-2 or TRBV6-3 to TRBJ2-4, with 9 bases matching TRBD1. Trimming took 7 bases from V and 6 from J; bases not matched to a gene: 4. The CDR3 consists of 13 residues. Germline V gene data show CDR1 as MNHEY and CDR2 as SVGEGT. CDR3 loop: CASMGQGGNIQYF. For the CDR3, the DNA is TGTGCCAGCATGGGACAGGGCGGAAACATTCAGTACTTC.